These T cell receptor beta chains were read from a single sample in a study of beta chain features in type 1 diabetes. The data were produced by immunoSEQ multiplex PCR, yet TCRdb's version contains in-frame clones alone and is incomplete. Of 300,000 to 400,000 clones in the sample, over 9% were seen once. The sequenced sample was central memory CD4+ T cells from blood. Receptor source: a man in his thirties or forties with type 1 diabetes. Each CDR3 is given with its conserved first and last residue. The D gene is left open where the match is weak. Clone sizes are given selectively: once, few, many, or a class where the clone is expanded.

V gene,clone size,J gene,D gene,CDR3 protein,CDR3 DNA
TRBV10-3,many,TRBJ1-5,NA,CAISVDNQPQHF,TGTGCCATCAGTGTGGACAATCAGCCCCAGCATTTT
TRBV18,few,TRBJ1-2,TRBD1,CASSLNRDRIYGYTF,TGTGCCAGCTCACTTAACCGGGACAGAATCTATGGCTACACCTTC
TRBV7-3,NA,TRBJ2-3,NA,CASSPAFADTQYF,TGTGCCAGCAGCCCTGCGTTCGCAGATACGCAGTATTTT
TRBV5-4,NA,TRBJ2-7,NA,CASSFTGYEQYF,TGTGCCAGCAGCTTCACAGGGTACGAGCAGTACTTC
TRBV6-6,few,TRBJ1-1,NA,CASSYSPFTEAFF,TGTGCCAGCAGTTACTCCCCGTTCACTGAAGCTTTCTTT
TRBV14,NA,TRBJ2-7,NA,CASSQGTGSEQYF,TGTGCCAGCAGCCAAGGTACGGGGAGCGAGCAGTACTTC
TRBV28,few,TRBJ1-2,TRBD1,CASSTWTGAYGYTF,TGTGCCAGCAGTACGTGGACAGGGGCGTATGGCTACACCTTC
TRBV2,few,TRBJ2-7,NA,CASSLTGLLGEQYF,TGTGCCAGCAGTTTGACAGGCCTATTGGGGGAGCAGTACTTC
TRBV5-8,few,TRBJ2-1,TRBD2,CASSLEQRGGEFF,TGTGCCAGCAGCTTGGAACAGCGGGGCGGTGAGTTCTTC
TRBV11-3,NA,TRBJ2-1,NA,CASSFRQGSYNEQFF,TGTGCCAGCAGCTTCCGGCAGGGCTCCTACAATGAGCAGTTCTTC
TRBV13,few,TRBJ1-2,TRBD1,CASRAGGDNYGYTF,TGTGCCAGCAGGGCAGGGGGAGACAACTATGGCTACACCTTC
TRBV27,few,TRBJ1-1,NA,CASSSRSGQGKAFF,TGTGCCAGCAGTTCTCGGTCGGGGCAGGGCAAAGCTTTCTTT
TRBV7-2,few,TRBJ2-7,NA,CASRPSYRSSYEQYF,TGTGCCAGCAGACCCTCCTACAGGAGCTCCTACGAGCAGTACTTC
TRBV5-4,few,TRBJ2-1,TRBD1,CASSETGDLYNEQFF,TGTGCCAGCAGCGAGACAGGGGACCTTTACAATGAGCAGTTCTTC
TRBV11-1,NA,TRBJ2-5,NA,CASSLGGPETQYF,TGTGCCAGCAGCCTGGGAGGCCCAGAGACCCAGTACTTC
TRBV4-2,NA,TRBJ2-2,TRBD1,CASSQDLTGLIARELFF,TGTGCCAGCAGCCAAGATCTGACAGGGCTGATAGCGCGGGAGCTGTTTTTT
TRBV7-2,few,TRBJ1-2,NA,CASSSPWKAGGYTF,TGTGCCAGCAGCTCCCCTTGGAAAGCGGGTGGCTACACCTTC
TRBV19,many,TRBJ2-2,TRBD1,CASRTGTNTGELFF,TGTGCCAGTAGGACAGGGACGAACACCGGGGAGCTGTTTTTT
TRBV6-5,few,TRBJ2-2,NA,CASSYGANGGGELFF,TGTGCCAGCAGTTACGGGGCCAACGGTGGCGGGGAGCTGTTTTTT
TRBV7-2,NA,TRBJ1-1,NA,CASSLAPGNTEAFF,TGTGCCAGCAGCTTAGCGCCAGGGAACACTGAAGCTTTCTTT
TRBV7-9,few,TRBJ1-5,TRBD1,CASSSSDREPYQPQHF,TGTGCCAGCAGCTCATCGGACAGGGAGCCATATCAGCCCCAGCATTTT
TRBV28,few,TRBJ2-7,TRBD2,CASSPRTSGRLEQYF,TGTGCCAGCAGTCCACGGACTAGCGGGAGGCTCGAGCAGTACTTC
TRBV13,NA,TRBJ1-5,TRBD1,CASSAPGTGGQSNQPQHF,TGTGCCAGCAGCGCCCCCGGGACAGGGGGTCAAAGCAATCAGCCCCAGCATTTT
TRBV6-1,few,TRBJ2-7,NA,CASCKTGSYEQYF,TGTGCCAGCTGTAAGACAGGCTCCTACGAGCAGTACTTC
TRBV18,few,TRBJ2-3,NA,CASSPKAATDTQYF,TGTGCCAGCTCCCCCAAAGCAGCTACAGATACGCAGTATTTT
TRBV30,few,TRBJ2-1,TRBD2,CAWSTISGGRHEQFF,TGTGCCTGGAGTACCATATCGGGCGGGAGGCATGAGCAGTTCTTC
TRBV6-1,few,TRBJ2-1,NA,CASIGSSYNEQFF,TGTGCCAGCATCGGAAGCTCCTACAATGAGCAGTTCTTC
TRBV20-1,many,TRBJ2-2,NA,CSAGTGELFF,TGCAGTGCTGGCACCGGGGAGCTGTTTTTT